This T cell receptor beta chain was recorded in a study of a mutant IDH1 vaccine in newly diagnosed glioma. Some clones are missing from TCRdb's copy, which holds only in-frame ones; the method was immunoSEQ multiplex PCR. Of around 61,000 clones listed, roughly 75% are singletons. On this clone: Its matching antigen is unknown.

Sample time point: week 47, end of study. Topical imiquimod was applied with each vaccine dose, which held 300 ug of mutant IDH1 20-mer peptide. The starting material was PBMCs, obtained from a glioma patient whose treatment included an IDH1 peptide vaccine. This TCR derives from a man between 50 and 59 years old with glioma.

The CDR3: CASSVLASETQYF. CDR3 DNA: TGTGCCAGCAGTGTCCTTGCAAGCGAGACCCAGTACTTC. The rearrangement uses TRBV6-1 and TRBJ2-5; D is undetermined. The CDR3 is 13 residues long. Germline V gene data show CDR1 as MNHNS and CDR2 as SASEGT. Trimming took 4 bases from V and 5 from J, leaving 11 bases between them.